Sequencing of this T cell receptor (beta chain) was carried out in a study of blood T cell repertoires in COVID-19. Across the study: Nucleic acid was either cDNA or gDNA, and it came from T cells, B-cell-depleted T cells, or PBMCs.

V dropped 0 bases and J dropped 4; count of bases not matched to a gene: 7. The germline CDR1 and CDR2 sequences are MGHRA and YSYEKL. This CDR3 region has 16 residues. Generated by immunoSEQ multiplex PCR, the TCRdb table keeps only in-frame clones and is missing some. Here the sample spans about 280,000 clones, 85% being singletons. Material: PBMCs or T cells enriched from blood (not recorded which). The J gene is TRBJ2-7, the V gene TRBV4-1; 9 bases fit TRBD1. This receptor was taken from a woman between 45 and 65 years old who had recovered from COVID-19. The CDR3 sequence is CASSQDVGTGLYEQYF. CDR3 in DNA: TGCGCCAGCAGCCAAGATGTGGGGACAGGGTTATACGAGCAGTACTTC.